This TCR beta chain came from a study of blood T cell repertoires in COVID-19. Method: immunoSEQ multiplex PCR; TCRdb's copy keeps in-frame clones and lacks some. There are fewer than 450,000 clones in the sample; 90% occur only once, and about 0.6% lies in the top ten. Each recovered donor of Cohort 3 presented with two negative PCRs, clearance, or symptom resolution. Germline V CDR1 and CDR2: SEHNR, FQNEAQ (reference sequence). The V gene end was trimmed by 1 base and the J gene end by 5 bases; junction bases not matched to a gene: 4. The length of the CDR3 is 15 residues. The sequence derives from a young man who had recovered from COVID-19. The chain has TRBV7-9 and TRBJ2-1, with TRBD2 matching 8 bases. Sequenced material: PBMCs or T cells enriched from blood (not recorded which). The CDR3, as DNA: TGTGCCAGCAGCTTAGGTAGCGGGACCCACAATGAGCAGTTCTTC. Translation: CASSLGSGTHNEQFF. The complete variable domain, with remaining parts taken from reference TRBV7-9 and TRBJ2-1, reads DTGVSQNPRHKITKRGQNVTFRCDPISEHNRLYWYRQTLGQGPEFLTYFQNEAQLEKSRLLSDRFSAERPKGSFSTLEIQRTEQGDSAMYLCASSLGSGTHNEQFFGPGTRLTVL.